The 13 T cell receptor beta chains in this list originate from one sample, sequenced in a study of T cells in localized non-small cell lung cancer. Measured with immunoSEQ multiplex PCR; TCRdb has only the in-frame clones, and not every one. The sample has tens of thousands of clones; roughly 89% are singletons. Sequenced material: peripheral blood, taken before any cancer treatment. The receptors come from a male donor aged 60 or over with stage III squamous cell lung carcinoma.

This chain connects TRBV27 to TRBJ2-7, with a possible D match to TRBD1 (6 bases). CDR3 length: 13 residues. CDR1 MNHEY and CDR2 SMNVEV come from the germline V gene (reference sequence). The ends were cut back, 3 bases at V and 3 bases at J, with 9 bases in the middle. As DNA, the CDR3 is TGTGCCAGCAGTTTCAGGGGCCGCTACGAGCAGTACTTC. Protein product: CASSFRGRYEQYF.

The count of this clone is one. The CDR3 sequence is CASSEALRAKAFF. DNA of the CDR3: TGTGCCAGCAGTGAAGCGCTTCGGGCAAAAGCTTTCTTT. The rearrangement joins TRBV6-1 to TRBJ1-1, with D unresolved. Trimming removed 0 bases at V and 9 bases at J, with 11 bases between. The V gene's germline CDR1 is MNHNS and CDR2 SASEGT. This CDR3 comprises 13 residues.

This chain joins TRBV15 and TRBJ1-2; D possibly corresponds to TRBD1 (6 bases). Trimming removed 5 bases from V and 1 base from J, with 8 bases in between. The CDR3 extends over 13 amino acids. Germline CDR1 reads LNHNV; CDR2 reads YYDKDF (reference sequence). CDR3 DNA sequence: TGTGCCACCAGCCCGGACAGTAACTATGGCTACACCTTC. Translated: CATSPDSNYGYTF.

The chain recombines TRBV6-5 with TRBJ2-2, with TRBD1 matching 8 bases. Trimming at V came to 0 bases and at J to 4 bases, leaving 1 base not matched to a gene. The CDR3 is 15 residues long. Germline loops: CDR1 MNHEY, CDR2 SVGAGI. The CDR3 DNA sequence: TGTGCCAGCAGTTACTCAGGACAGGGCACCGGGGAGCTGTTTTTT. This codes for CASSYSGQGTGELFF.

The CDR3 loop is CASSEALRGPQHF. The CDR3 nucleotides are TGTGCCAGCAGTGAAGCGCTTCGGGGGCCCCAGCATTTT. The chain couples TRBV2 to TRBJ1-5; D is undetermined. V lost 0 bases, J lost 9 bases, and 9 bases lay in between. The CDR3 runs to 13 residues. CDR1 and CDR2 (germline): SNHLY, FYNNEI. Complete variable domain (other parts from reference TRBV2 and TRBJ1-5): EPEVTQTPSHQVTQMGQEVILRCVPISNHLYFYWYRQILGQKVEFLVSFYNNEISEKSEIFDDQFSVERPDGSNFTLKIRSTKLEDSAMYFCASSEALRGPQHFGDGTRLSIL.

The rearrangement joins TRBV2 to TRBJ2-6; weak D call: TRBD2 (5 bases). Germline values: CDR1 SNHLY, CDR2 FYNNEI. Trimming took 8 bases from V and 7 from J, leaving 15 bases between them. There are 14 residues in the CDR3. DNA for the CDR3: TGTGCCAGCCTCGGGAATTTTGGAGCCAACGTCCTGACTTTC. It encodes CASLGNFGANVLTF.

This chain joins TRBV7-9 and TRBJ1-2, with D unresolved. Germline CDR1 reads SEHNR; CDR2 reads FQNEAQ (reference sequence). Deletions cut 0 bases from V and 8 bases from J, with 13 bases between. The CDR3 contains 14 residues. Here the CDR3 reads CASSLAGRGYGYTF. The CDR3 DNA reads TGTGCCAGCAGCTTAGCAGGTCGCGGATACGGCTACACCTTC.

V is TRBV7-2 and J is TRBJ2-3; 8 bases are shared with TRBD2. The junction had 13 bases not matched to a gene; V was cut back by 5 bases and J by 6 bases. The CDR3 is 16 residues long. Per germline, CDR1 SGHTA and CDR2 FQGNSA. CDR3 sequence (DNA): TGTGCCAGCAGCCCAGCCGGGACTAGATCGTTCGATACGCAGTATTTT. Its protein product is CASSPAGTRSFDTQYF.

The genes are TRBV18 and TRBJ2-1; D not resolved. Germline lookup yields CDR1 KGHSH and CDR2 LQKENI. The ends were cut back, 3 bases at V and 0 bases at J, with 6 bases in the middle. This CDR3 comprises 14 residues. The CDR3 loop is CASSPQASYNEQFF. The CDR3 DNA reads TGTGCCAGCTCACCCCAAGCCTCCTACAATGAGCAGTTCTTC.

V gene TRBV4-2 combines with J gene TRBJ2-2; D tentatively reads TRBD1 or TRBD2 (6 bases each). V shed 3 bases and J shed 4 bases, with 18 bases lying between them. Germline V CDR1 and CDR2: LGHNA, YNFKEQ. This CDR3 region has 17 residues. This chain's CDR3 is CASSHRAGGTTTGELFF. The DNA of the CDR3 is TGTGCCAGCAGCCACCGGGCCGGGGGCACGACCACCGGGGAGCTGTTTTTT.

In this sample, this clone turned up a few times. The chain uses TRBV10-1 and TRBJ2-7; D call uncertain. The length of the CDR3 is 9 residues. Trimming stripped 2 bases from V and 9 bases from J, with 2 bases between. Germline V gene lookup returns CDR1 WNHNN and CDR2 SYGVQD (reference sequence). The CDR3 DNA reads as TGCGCCAGCAGTGAGGTGCAGTACTTC. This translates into CASSEVQYF.

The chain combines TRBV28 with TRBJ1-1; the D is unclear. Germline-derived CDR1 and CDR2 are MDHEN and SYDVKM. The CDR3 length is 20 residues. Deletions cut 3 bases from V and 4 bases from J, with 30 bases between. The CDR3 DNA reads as TGTGCCAGCAGTTTTCAGTTCGGGGTCTCAGTTGATGGGCGGATCACTGAAGCTTTCTTT. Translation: CASSFQFGVSVDGRITEAFF.

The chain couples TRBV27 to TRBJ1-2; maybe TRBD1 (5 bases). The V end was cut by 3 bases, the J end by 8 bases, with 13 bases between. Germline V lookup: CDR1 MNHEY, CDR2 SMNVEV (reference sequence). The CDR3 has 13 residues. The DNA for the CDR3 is TGTGCCAGCAGTTTTTGGGGCCAGGAGGGCTACACCTTC. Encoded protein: CASSFWGQEGYTF.